This TCR beta chain was recovered during a study of shared clonotypes between healthy human individuals. Study-level results: Blood was the only sampled material, and tissue repertoires likely differ.

As to this clone: What it recognizes is unknown.

Donors had no recently reported acute infections or vaccinations and were HIV-negative. Roughly 30,000 T cell genomes (approximately 210 ng DNA) went into each sorted-subset replicate. The assay was immunoSEQ multiplex PCR, and TCRdb's table has in-frame clones only and misses some. This table holds under 1,100,000 clones, around 82% found once. In germline, CDR1 is SQVTM, CDR2 ANQGSEA. The ends were cut back, 7 bases at V and 3 bases at J, with 12 bases in the middle. The CDR3 spans 12 residues. The clonotype was recovered from a man aged 18 to 30 in good health. Some clones in this sample may be carry-over from other donors' samples. Sequences were obtained from memory CD4+ T cells from PBMCs. Subset defined: CD45RA-negative fraction. The rearrangement uses TRBV29-1 and TRBJ1-1; tentative D call: TRBD1 (5 bases). CDR3 region: CSGRDLHTEAFF. In nucleotides, the CDR3 is TGCAGCGGCAGGGACCTGCACACTGAAGCTTTCTTT.